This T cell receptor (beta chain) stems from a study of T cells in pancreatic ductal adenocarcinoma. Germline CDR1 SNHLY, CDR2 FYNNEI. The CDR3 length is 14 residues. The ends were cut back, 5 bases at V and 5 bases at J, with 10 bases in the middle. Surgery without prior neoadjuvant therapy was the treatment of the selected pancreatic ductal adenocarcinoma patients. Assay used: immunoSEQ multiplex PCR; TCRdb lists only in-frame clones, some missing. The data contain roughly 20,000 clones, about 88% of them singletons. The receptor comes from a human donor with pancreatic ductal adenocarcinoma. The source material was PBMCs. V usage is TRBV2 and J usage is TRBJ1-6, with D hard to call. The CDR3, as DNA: TGTGCCAGCAGTCTCGCGGGAAATAATTCACCCCTCCACTTT. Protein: CASSLAGNNSPLHF.